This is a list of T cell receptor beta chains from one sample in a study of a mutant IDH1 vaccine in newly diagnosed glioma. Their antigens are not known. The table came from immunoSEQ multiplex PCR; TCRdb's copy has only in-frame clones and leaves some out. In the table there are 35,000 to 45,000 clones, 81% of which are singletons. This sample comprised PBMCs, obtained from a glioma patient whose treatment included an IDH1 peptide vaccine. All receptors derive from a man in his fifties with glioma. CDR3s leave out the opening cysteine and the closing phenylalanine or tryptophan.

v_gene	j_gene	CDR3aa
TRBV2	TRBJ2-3	ASKGGLPIDTQY
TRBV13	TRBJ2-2	ASSSRGIGELF
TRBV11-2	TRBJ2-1	ASSTWGGNEQF
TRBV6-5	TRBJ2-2	ASSSGAPGELF
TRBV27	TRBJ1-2	ASSLQGGGYT
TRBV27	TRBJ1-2	ASSPGQSYGYT
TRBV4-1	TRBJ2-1	ASSQGLRGRAYNEQF
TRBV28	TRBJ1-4	ASSFYFGQGDEKLF
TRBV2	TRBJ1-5	ASRDGGGDQPQH
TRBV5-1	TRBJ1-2	ASSLLPGNYGYT
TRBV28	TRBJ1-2	ASSPNPSDFYGYT
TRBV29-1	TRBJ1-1	SALRARGTEAF
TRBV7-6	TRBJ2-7	ASSRGGTSYEQY